The source of this T cell receptor (beta chain) is a study of T cell changes during pregnancy in multiple sclerosis. The CDR3 length is 13 residues. From germline, CDR1 is SGHDN and CDR2 FVKESK. Trimming removed 1 base at V and 2 bases at J, with 5 bases between. The table came from immunoSEQ multiplex PCR; TCRdb's copy has only in-frame clones and leaves some out. The sample includes roughly 32,000 clones, 85% to 90% seen only once; the top ten take roughly 4%. This clone has a handful of counts. Other DNA sequences of this sample code for an identical CDR3. The sequence was collected from a female donor with multiple sclerosis, enrolled in a pregnancy study. This sample comprised CD8+ T cells from peripheral blood mononuclear cells, obtained in the third trimester of pregnancy. This chain links TRBV14 with TRBJ1-2, with D uncertain. Here the CDR3 reads CASSQGTNYGYTF. The CDR3 DNA is TGTGCCAGCAGCCAAGGCACAAACTATGGCTACACCTTC.